This T cell receptor (beta chain) was recovered during a study of blood T cell repertoires in COVID-19 (dated by TCRdb to about 2020). Describing the broader study: The collaborator samples originated in the United States, Italy and Spain and spanned the acute and convalescent phases of COVID-19. The material from the prospective study consisted of cDNA or gDNA derived from T cells, B-cell-depleted T cells, or PBMCs. Where available, HLA class I and class II types were obtained from metadata supplied by the sample provider rather than from assay-based typing. The repertoires were released in a freely available public database meant as a resource for research on the immune response to SARS-CoV-2. Subjects who had been exposed to COVID-19, were actively infected with it, or had recovered from it provided the deeply sampled blood TCRbeta repertoires that made up the dataset. Nearly every sample came with metadata listing a de-identified subject ID, COVID-19 status, age in years and sex. Samples came from the ongoing ImmuneRACE study (first 160 participants) plus 1,254 subjects from 6 global collaborators. Beyond this particular receptor, the publication reports: Clinical and demographic metadata were provided uncurated, with the amount varying by source and participant.

Each collaborating institution followed its own protocols to collect whole blood in K2EDTA tubes. For TCRbeta analysis, collaborators shipped samples in one of three forms: frozen whole blood, isolated PBMCs, or DNA extracted from either of those sample types. For this chain, trimming is 6 bases at the V end and 2 bases at the J end, and the number of junction bases without a gene match is 4. CDR3 length: 13 amino acids, cysteine to phenylalanine. Left in the record is the CDR3 DNA by itself, 39 bases read in frame from the first base. Taken from the germline V gene, the CDR1 and CDR2 loops are MDHEN and SYDVKM. The immunoSEQ Assay, a bias-controlled multiplex PCR, was used to amplify TCRbeta CDR3 regions from genomic DNA. From the authors' description of their analysis: The number of nucleated cells in each sample was estimated from the amplification of reference gene primers within the assay. Sequence reads were collapsed and filtered to measure the absolute abundance of every unique TCRbeta CDR3 rearrangement. For each sample, productive Simpson clonality was calculated as the square root of Simpson's diversity index across productive rearrangements. TCRdb's version of the immuneACCESS table is confined to in-frame rearrangements and falls short of the full clone set. An unresolved V gene accounts for under half of the shortfall where checked; the remainder is of unknown origin. The V and J calls and clone size were taken over from that table, and D and trimming were inferred from the DNA. The sample table records just over 50,000 clones; about 86% of these occur just once. About 4% of the sample lies in the top ten.

A remark on this clone: The antigen this receptor binds is unknown. No clone much larger than this one lies a single base away; base qualities are absent.

Rearrangement joined TRBV28 to TRBJ2-7, and TRBD2 matches 7 of the central bases. The material sequenced was peripheral blood. This sequence originates from a man older than 75 with active COVID-19. The sequence in DNA is TGTGCCAGCAGAGCTAGCGGCACCTACGAGCAGTACTTC. Translated, it gives CASRASGTYEQYF.